This TCR beta chain derives from a study of blood T cell repertoires in COVID-19. In the study overall: Spain, Italy and the United States supplied samples that represented acute and convalescent COVID-19. Nucleic acid was either cDNA or gDNA, and it came from T cells, B-cell-depleted T cells, or PBMCs.

The repertoire was sequenced with immunoSEQ multiplex PCR; TCRdb's copy has only in-frame clones and lacks some. The data hold around 180,000 clones, with roughly nine tenths observed a single time. Trimming removed 4 bases from V and 10 bases from J; junction bases left unmatched: 15. CDR1 and CDR2 (germline): GTSNPN, SVGIG (reference sequence). CDR3 length: 15 residues. The chain uses TRBV30 and TRBJ2-7; 11 bases fit TRBD2. This clonotype originated in a man between 65 and 79 years old with active or convalescent COVID-19. The sequenced material came from peripheral blood. The DNA for the CDR3 is TGTGCCTGGAAGGTGACTTGGGTTAGCGGGAGGGGACAGTACTTC. Protein product: CAWKVTWVSGRGQYF.